This T cell receptor (beta chain) was found in a study of T-cell memory formation after mild COVID-19. V was trimmed by 3 bases and J by 4 bases, leaving 15 bases between them. The CDR3 is made up of 15 amino acids. Germline assignment: CDR1 KGHSH and CDR2 LQKENI. This clonotype was found many times. MiXCR, applied by TCRdb to the 5' RACE reads, yields one record per CDR3 protein. The sample has about 560,000 distinct CDR3 sequences, approximately 15% seen once; the top ten hold less than 10%. Sample: PBMCs or a T cell subset sorted from them (not recorded which). The TCR comes from an adult woman who had mild COVID-19 (a few samples of this study predate the infection). Cell type and time point are not known. The chain is built from TRBV18 and TRBJ2-5; D is ambiguous. DNA of the CDR3: TGTGCCAGCTCACCTCCGACCCGAAGTCGAGAGACCCAGTACTTC. Translating gives CASSPPTRSRETQYF.